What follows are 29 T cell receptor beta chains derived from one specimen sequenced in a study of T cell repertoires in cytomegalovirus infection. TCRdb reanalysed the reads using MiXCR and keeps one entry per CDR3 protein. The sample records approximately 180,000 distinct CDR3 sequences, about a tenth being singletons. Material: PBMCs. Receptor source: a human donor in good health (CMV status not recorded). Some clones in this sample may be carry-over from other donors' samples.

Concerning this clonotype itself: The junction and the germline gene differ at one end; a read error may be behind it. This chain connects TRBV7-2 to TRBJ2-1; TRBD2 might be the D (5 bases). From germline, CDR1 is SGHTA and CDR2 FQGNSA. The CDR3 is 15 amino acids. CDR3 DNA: TGTGCCAGCAGCTTAGCCCGGGGTTCCTACAGTGAGCAGTTCTTC. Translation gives CASSLARGSYSEQFF.

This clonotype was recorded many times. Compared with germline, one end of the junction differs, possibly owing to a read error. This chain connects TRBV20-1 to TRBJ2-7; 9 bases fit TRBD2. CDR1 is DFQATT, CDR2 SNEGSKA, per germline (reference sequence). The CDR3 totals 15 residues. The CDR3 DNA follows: TGCAGTGCTGGAGATTCCGGGACTAGCTCTTACGAGCAGTACTTC. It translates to CSAGDSGTSSYEQYF.

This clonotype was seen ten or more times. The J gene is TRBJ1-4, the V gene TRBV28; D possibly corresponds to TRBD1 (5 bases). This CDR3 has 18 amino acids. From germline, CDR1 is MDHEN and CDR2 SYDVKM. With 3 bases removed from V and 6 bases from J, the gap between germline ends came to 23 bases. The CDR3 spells CASSFPPVRAGKYEKLFF. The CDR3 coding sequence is TGTGCCAGCAGTTTCCCGCCCGTCAGGGCCGGCAAGTATGAAAAACTGTTTTTT.

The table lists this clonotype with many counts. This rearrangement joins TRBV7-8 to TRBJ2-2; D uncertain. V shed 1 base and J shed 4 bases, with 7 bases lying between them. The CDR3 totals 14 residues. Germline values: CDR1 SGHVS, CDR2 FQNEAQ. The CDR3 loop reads CASSLVKSTGELFF. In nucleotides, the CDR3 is TGTGCCAGCAGCTTAGTTAAAAGCACCGGGGAGCTGTTTTTT.

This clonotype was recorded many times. The CDR3 coding sequence is TGTGCCAGCAGCCCCTTAAGCGGGAGCAATCAGCCCCAGCATTTT. As protein: CASSPLSGSNQPQHF. The chain uses TRBV28 and TRBJ1-5; D uncertain. The CDR3 is 15 residues long. Germline values: CDR1 MDHEN, CDR2 SYDVKM. The V end was cut by 6 bases, the J end by 1 base, with 13 bases between.

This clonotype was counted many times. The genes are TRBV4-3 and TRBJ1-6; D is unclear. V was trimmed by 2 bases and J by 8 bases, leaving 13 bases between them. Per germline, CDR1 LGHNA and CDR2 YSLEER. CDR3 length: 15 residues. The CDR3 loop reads CASSQKASPDSPLHF. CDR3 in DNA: TGCGCCAGCAGCCAAAAGGCGTCGCCGGATTCACCCCTCCACTTT.

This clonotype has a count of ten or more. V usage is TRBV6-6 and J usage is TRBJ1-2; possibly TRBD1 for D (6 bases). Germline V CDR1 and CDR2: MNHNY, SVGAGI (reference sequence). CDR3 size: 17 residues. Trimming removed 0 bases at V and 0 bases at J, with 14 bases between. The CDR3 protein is CASSYSLTGPANYGYTF. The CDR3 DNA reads TGTGCCAGCAGTTACTCCCTCACAGGGCCCGCTAACTATGGCTACACCTTC.

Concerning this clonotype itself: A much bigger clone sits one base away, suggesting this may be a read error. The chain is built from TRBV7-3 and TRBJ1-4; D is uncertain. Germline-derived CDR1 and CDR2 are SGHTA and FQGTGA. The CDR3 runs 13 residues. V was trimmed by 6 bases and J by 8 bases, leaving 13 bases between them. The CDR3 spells CASSCAVGEKLFF. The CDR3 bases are TGTGCCAGCAGTTGCGCCGTAGGGGAAAAACTGTTTTTT.

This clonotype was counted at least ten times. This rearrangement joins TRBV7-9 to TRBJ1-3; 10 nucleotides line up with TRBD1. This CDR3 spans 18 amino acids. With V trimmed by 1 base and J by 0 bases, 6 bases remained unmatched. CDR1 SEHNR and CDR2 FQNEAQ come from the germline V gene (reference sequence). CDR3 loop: CASSLGRTGGSSGNTIYF. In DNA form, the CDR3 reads TGTGCCAGCAGCTTAGGGCGGACAGGGGGGAGCTCTGGAAACACCATATATTTT.

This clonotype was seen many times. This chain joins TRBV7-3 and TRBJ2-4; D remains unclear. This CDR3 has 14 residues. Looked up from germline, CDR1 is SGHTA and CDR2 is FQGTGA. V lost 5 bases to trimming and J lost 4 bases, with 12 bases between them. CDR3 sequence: CASSPDPLKNIQYF. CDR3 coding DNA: TGTGCCAGCAGCCCTGACCCTTTAAAAAACATTCAGTACTTC. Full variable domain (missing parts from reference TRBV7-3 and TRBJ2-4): GAGVSQTPSNKVTEKGKYVELRCDPISGHTALYWYRQSLGQGPEFLIYFQGTGAADDSGLPNDRFFAVRPEGSVSTLKIQRTERGDSAVYLCASSPDPLKNIQYFGAGTRLSVL.

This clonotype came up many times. In DNA form, the CDR3 reads TGTGCCAGCAGCTTATGGGAGACCCAGTACTTC. Translation: CASSLWETQYF. The chain combines TRBV7-2 with TRBJ2-5; D uncertain. Germline V gene lookup returns CDR1 SGHTA and CDR2 FQGNSA. V dropped 2 bases and J dropped 5 bases, with 3 bases sitting between them. This CDR3 spans 11 amino acids.

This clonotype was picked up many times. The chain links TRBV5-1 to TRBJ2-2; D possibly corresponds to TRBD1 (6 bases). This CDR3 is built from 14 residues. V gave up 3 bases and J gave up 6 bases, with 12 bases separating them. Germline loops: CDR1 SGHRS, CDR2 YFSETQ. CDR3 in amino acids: CASSSRPGAGELFF. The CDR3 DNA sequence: TGCGCCAGCAGCTCCAGACCAGGGGCCGGGGAGCTGTTTTTT.

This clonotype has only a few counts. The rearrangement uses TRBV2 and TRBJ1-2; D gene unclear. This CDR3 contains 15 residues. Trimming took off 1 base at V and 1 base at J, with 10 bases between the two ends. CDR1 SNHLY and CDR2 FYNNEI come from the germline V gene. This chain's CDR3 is CASSEGGTSNYGYTF. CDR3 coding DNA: TGTGCCAGCAGTGAAGGGGGTACAAGTAACTATGGCTACACCTTC.

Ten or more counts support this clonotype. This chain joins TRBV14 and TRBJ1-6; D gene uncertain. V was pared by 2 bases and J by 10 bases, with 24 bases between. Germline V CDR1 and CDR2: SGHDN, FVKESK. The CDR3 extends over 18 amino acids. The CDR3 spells CASSQRVPMPGDISPLHF. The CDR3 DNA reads TGTGCCAGCAGCCAAAGGGTGCCGATGCCGGGTGATATCTCACCCCTCCACTTT.

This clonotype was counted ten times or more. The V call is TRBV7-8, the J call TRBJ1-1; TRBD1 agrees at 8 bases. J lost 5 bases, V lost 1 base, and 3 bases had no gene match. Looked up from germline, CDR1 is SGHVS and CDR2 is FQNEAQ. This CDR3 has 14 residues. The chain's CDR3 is CASSLGTGWTEAFF. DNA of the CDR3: TGTGCCAGCAGCTTAGGGACAGGGTGGACTGAAGCTTTCTTT.

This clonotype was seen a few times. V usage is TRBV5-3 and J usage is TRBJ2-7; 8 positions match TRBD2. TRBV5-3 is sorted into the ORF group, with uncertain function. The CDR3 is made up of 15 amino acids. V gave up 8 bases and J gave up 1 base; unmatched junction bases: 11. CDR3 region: CASSIERGISYEQYF. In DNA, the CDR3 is TGTGCCAGCAGCATTGAGCGGGGGATATCCTACGAGCAGTACTTC.

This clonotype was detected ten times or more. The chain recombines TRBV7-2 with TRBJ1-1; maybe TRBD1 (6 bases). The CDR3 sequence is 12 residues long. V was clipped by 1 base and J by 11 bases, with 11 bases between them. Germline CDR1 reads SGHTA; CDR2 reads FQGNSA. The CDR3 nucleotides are TGTGCCAGCAGCTTAGAGGGGGGGCTTGCTTTCTTT. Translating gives CASSLEGGLAFF.

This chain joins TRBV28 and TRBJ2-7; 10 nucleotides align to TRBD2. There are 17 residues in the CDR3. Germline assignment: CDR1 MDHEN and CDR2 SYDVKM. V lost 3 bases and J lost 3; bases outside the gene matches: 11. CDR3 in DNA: TGTGCCAGCAGTTTGGGGGTAGCGGGAGGATGGGGCTACGAGCAGTACTTC. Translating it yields CASSLGVAGGWGYEQYF.

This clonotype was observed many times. The CDR3 DNA reads as TGCAGCGTTGTATGGGGAGCGCGGGGCACTGAAGCTTTCTTT. Translation: CSVVWGARGTEAFF. The gene calls are TRBV29-1 and TRBJ1-1, with D unclear. Germline loops: CDR1 SQVTM, CDR2 ANQGSEA. The CDR3 covers 14 residues. V dropped 4 bases and J dropped 4 bases, with 16 bases sitting between them.

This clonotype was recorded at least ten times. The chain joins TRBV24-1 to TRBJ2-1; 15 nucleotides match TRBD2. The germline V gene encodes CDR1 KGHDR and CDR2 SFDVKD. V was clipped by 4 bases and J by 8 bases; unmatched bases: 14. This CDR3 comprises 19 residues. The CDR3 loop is CATSDRMGTSGGTDHEQFF. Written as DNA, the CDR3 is TGTGCCACCAGTGACCGTATGGGGACTAGCGGGGGGACCGACCATGAGCAGTTCTTC.

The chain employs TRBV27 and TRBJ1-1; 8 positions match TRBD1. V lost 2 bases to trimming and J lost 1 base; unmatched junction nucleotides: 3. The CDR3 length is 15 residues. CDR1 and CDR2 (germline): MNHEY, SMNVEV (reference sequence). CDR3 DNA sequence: TGTGCCAGCAGTTTACTTGGGACAGGGAACACTGAAGCTTTCTTT. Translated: CASSLLGTGNTEAFF.

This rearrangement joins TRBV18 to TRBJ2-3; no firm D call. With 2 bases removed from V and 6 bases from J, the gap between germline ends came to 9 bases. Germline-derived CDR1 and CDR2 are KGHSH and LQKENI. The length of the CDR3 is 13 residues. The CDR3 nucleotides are TGTGCCAGCTCACCAGGGGTGTTGGATACGCAGTATTTT. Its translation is CASSPGVLDTQYF.

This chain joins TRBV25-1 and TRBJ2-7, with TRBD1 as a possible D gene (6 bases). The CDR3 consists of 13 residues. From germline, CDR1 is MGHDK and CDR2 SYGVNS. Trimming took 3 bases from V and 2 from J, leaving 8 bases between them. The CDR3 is CASSDRDTYEQYF. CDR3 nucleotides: TGTGCCAGCAGTGACCGGGACACCTACGAGCAGTACTTC.

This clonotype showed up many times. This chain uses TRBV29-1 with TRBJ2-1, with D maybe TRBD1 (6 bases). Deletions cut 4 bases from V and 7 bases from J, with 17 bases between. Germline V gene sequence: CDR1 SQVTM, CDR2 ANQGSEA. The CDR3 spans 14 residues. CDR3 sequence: CSVVRVIGTNEQFF. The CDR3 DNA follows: TGCAGCGTTGTGAGGGTCATAGGGACAAATGAGCAGTTCTTC.

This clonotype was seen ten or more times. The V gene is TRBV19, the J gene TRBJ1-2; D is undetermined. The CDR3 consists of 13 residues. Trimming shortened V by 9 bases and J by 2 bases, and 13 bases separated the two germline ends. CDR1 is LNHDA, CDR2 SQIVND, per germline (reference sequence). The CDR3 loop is CASFGQVNYGYTF. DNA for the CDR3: TGTGCCAGCTTCGGTCAGGTCAACTATGGCTACACCTTC.

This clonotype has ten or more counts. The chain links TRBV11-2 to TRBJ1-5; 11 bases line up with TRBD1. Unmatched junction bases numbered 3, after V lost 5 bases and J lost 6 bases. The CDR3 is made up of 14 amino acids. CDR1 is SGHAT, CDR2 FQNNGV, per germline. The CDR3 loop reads CASSPGTGGQPQHF. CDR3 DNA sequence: TGTGCCAGCAGCCCGGGGACAGGGGGTCAGCCCCAGCATTTT. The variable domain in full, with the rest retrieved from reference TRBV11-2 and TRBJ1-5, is EAGVAQSPRYKIIEKRQSVAFWCNPISGHATLYWYQQILGQGPKLLIQFQNNGVVDDSQLPKDRFSAERLKGVDSTLKIQPAKLEDSAVYLCASSPGTGGQPQHFGDGTRLSIL.

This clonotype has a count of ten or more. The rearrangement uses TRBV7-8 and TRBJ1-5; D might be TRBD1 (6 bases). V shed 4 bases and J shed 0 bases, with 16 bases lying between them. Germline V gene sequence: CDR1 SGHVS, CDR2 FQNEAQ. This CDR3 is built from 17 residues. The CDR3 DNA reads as TGTGCCAGCAGCTCCGATGGACAGACTTATAGCAATCAGCCCCAGCATTTT. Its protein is CASSSDGQTYSNQPQHF. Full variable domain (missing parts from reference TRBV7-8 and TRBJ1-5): GAGVSQSPRYKVAKRGQDVALRCDPISGHVSLFWYQQALGQGPEFLTYFQNEAQLDKSGLPSDRFFAERPEGSVSTLKIQRTQQEDSAVYLCASSSDGQTYSNQPQHFGDGTRLSIL.

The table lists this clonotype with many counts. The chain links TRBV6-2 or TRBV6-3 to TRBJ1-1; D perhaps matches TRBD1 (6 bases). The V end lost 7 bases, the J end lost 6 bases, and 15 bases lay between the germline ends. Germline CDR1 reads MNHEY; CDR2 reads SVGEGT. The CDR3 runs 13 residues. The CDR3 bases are TGTGCCAGCACCAAGGGGGGAATCGCTGAAGCTTTCTTT. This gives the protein CASTKGGIAEAFF.

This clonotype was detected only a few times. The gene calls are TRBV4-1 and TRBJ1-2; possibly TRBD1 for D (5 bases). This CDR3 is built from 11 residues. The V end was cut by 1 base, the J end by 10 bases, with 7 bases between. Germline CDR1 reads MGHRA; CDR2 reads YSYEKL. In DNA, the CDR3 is TGCGCCAGCAGCCAAGTTGGGGCCTACACCTTC. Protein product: CASSQVGAYTF.